A single sample gave rise to the 24 T cell receptor beta chains below, sequenced in a study of T cell clones after liver transplantation. Data came from immunoSEQ multiplex PCR; TCRdb stores just in-frame clones and leaves some out. The sample yields about 85,000 clones, around four fifths seen once. The sequencing used CD4+ T cells from blood, collected 45 to 46 months after liver transplant. The receptors stem from a human patient who received a liver transplant. Some T cells may be graft donor cells.

The gene calls are TRBV6-1 and TRBJ2-3; TRBD1 agrees at 8 bases. The CDR3 contains 14 residues. V was clipped by 8 bases and J by 2 bases; unmatched bases: 6. CDR1 and CDR2 (germline): MNHNS, SASEGT. The CDR3 DNA is TGTGCCAGCTGGAGACAGGGGACCACAGATACGCAGTATTTT. Translated: CASWRQGTTDTQYF.

The genes are TRBV4-1 and TRBJ2-5, with D unresolved. The CDR3 covers 14 residues. Looked up from germline, CDR1 is MGHRA and CDR2 is YSYEKL. V dropped 1 base and J dropped 3 bases, with 9 bases sitting between them. The CDR3 DNA sequence: TGCGCCAGCAGCCAAGGTTACAGAAAAGAGACCCAGTACTTC. Encoded protein: CASSQGYRKETQYF.

This chain uses TRBV27 with TRBJ2-3; perhaps TRBD1 as D (6 bases). CDR1 and CDR2 from the germline V gene are MNHEY and SMNVEV (reference sequence). This CDR3 comprises 15 residues. V lost 4 bases and J lost 2, with 13 bases in between. This chain's CDR3 is CASSSGRGYTDTQYF. The CDR3 coding sequence is TGTGCCAGCAGTTCGGGCAGGGGCTACACAGATACGCAGTATTTT.

Only a few counts were recorded for this clone. The rearrangement joins TRBV6-5 to TRBJ2-1, with D perhaps matching TRBD1 (6 bases). The CDR3 runs 15 residues. The ends were cut back, 10 bases at V and 1 base at J, with 17 bases in the middle. In germline, CDR1 is MNHEY, CDR2 SVGAGI. CDR3 region: CATRGSYGSYNEQFF. CDR3 in DNA: TGTGCCACCAGGGGATCTTACGGGTCCTACAATGAGCAGTTCTTC.

The chain has TRBV7-2 and TRBJ2-7, with a tentative D call TRBD2 (6 bases). There are 16 residues in the CDR3. Germline values: CDR1 SGHTA, CDR2 FQGNSA. The ends were cut back, 5 bases at V and 6 bases at J, with 23 bases in the middle. CDR3 DNA sequence: TGTGCCAGCAGCGCTTCGGGAGCCTCGCGGCGGGGCGAGCAGTACTTC. The encoded protein is CASSASGASRRGEQYF.

The genes are TRBV29-1 and TRBJ1-2; D perhaps matches TRBD1 (6 bases). The germline V gene has CDR1 SQVTM and CDR2 ANQGSEA. The V gene lost 4 bases and the J gene lost 4 bases, with 16 bases spanning the gap. The CDR3 has 14 amino acids. This CDR3 reads CSVVAGGGGYGYTF. CDR3 nucleotide sequence: TGCAGCGTTGTCGCGGGGGGCGGGGGCTATGGCTACACCTTC. Full variable domain (missing parts from reference TRBV29-1 and TRBJ1-2): SAVISQKPSRDICQRGTSLTIQCQVDSQVTMMFWYRQQPGQSLTLIATANQGSEATYESGFVIDKFPISRPNLTFSTLTVSNMSPEDSSIYLCSVVAGGGGYGYTFGSGTRLTVV.

This chain connects TRBV2 to TRBJ2-2; the D is unclear. The V gene's germline CDR1 is SNHLY and CDR2 FYNNEI. Trimming stripped 5 bases from V and 4 bases from J, with 5 bases between. The CDR3 extends over 12 amino acids. CDR3 nucleotide sequence: TGTGCCAGCAGTTTAGGCACCGGGGAGCTGTTTTTT. As protein: CASSLGTGELFF. The full variable domain, completed using reference TRBV2 and TRBJ2-2, is EPEVTQTPSHQVTQMGQEVILRCVPISNHLYFYWYRQILGQKVEFLVSFYNNEISEKSEIFDDQFSVERPDGSNFTLKIRSTKLEDSAMYFCASSLGTGELFFGEGSRLTVL.

This clone was found once. The chain joins TRBV4-1 to TRBJ2-4; the match to TRBD2 covers 14 bases. The V segment lost 3 bases and the J segment 0 bases; nucleotides outside the gene matches: 10. The germline V gene encodes CDR1 MGHRA and CDR2 YSYEKL. This CDR3 is 20 amino acids long. In DNA, the CDR3 is TGCGCCAGCAGCCACTTAGGACTAGCGGGAGGATCTCTAGCCAAAAACATTCAGTACTTC. Translated: CASSHLGLAGGSLAKNIQYF.

The chain is built from TRBV10-3 and TRBJ1-2; the D gene is possibly TRBD1 (5 bases). Germline V gives CDR1 ENHRY, CDR2 SYGVKD. The CDR3 contains 13 residues. Trimming took 6 bases from V and 5 from J, leaving 13 bases between them. The CDR3 loop is CAISPTELYGYTF. The CDR3 DNA is TGTGCCATCAGCCCGACAGAACTATATGGCTACACCTTC.

This clone is a singleton in its sample. V gene TRBV18 combines with J gene TRBJ2-7; 7 bases match TRBD1. With V trimmed by 1 base and J by 1 base, 4 bases remained unmatched. Germline V gene sequence: CDR1 KGHSH, CDR2 LQKENI. The CDR3 is 15 amino acids. The CDR3 is CASSPLTGSSYEQYF. The CDR3 nucleotides read TGTGCCAGCTCACCACTGACAGGGTCGTCCTACGAGCAGTACTTC.

This chain's CDR3 is CASSEVLSNQPQHF. The CDR3 nucleotides are TGTGCCAGCAGTGAAGTTCTTAGCAATCAGCCCCAGCATTTT. V gene TRBV6-1 combines with J gene TRBJ1-5; D is uncertain. Germline CDR1 is MNHNS and CDR2 is SASEGT. The CDR3 extends over 14 amino acids. Trimming pared 1 base from V and 0 bases from J, leaving 4 bases between.

The V call is TRBV4-1, the J call TRBJ2-2, with D tentatively TRBD2 (6 bases). The CDR3 has 19 residues. The germline V gene encodes CDR1 MGHRA and CDR2 YSYEKL. Trimming removed 4 bases from V and 5 bases from J, with 26 bases in between. CDR3: CASSPGVLRAERLTGELFF. The CDR3, as DNA: TGCGCCAGCAGCCCGGGAGTCTTGCGAGCGGAGAGGTTGACCGGGGAGCTGTTTTTT.

A note on this clone: Compared with germline, one end of the junction differs, possibly owing to a read error. The rearrangement joins TRBV28 to TRBJ1-1, with no clear D. This CDR3 region has 12 residues. Germline V gene data show CDR1 as MDHEN and CDR2 as SYDVKM. This CDR3 is CLVWGKNTEAFF. For the CDR3, the DNA is TGCCTTGTCTGGGGTAAGAACACTGAAGCTTTCTTT.

The V and J genes are TRBV28 and TRBJ1-5; no clear D gene. CDR3 length equals 15 residues. Germline V gives CDR1 MDHEN, CDR2 SYDVKM. V was shortened by 3 bases and J by 0 bases, with 9 bases between the two germline ends. The DNA for the CDR3 is TGTGCCAGCAGTTTTGTCTCGGATAGCAATCAGCCCCAGCATTTT. Its translation: CASSFVSDSNQPQHF.

The rearrangement uses TRBV4-1 and TRBJ1-1; possible D gene TRBD1, 6 bases. CDR3 length: 16 residues. V was cut by 6 bases and J by 3 bases, with 20 bases left in between. From germline, CDR1 is MGHRA and CDR2 YSYEKL. The CDR3 DNA reads as TGCGCCAGCAGGCTACAGGGTTTTAAAATGGACACTGAAGCTTTCTTT. It specifies CASRLQGFKMDTEAFF.

The chain uses TRBV27 and TRBJ2-7; a possible D gene is TRBD1 (6 bases). This CDR3 is built from 17 residues. V was clipped by 1 base and J by 7 bases, with 23 bases between them. Per the germline V gene, CDR1 is MNHEY and CDR2 is SMNVEV (reference sequence). The CDR3 sequence is CASSLWVGDPRGREQYF. CDR3 sequence (DNA): TGTGCCAGCAGTTTATGGGTCGGGGACCCCAGGGGTAGGGAGCAGTACTTC.

The chain recombines TRBV18 with TRBJ2-3; tentatively, D is TRBD2 (6 bases). The CDR3 totals 14 residues. Germline CDR1 is KGHSH and CDR2 is LQKENI. Trimming cost V 4 bases and J 0 bases, with 8 bases left between them. CDR3 amino acids: CASSLRDSTDTQYF. In DNA form, the CDR3 reads TGTGCCAGCTCACTGCGGGACAGCACAGATACGCAGTATTTT.

The chain couples TRBV18 to TRBJ2-1; TRBD2 agrees at 13 bases. The length of the CDR3 is 17 residues. With 2 bases clipped from V and 0 bases from J, the junction kept 1 base outside the gene matches. Germline CDR1 reads KGHSH; CDR2 reads LQKENI. The chain's CDR3 is CASSPRTSGSSYNEQFF. The CDR3 DNA follows: TGTGCCAGCTCACCAAGGACTAGCGGGAGCTCCTACAATGAGCAGTTCTTC.

This chain uses TRBV2 with TRBJ1-1, with D unclear. The CDR3 has 13 amino acids. Germline V CDR1 and CDR2: SNHLY, FYNNEI. V was pared by 5 bases and J by 7 bases, with 14 bases between. Written as DNA, the CDR3 is TGTGCCAGCAGTTATGGAACGGGCCATGAAGCTTTCTTT. Protein: CASSYGTGHEAFF.

This chain joins TRBV18 and TRBJ1-1; the D is unclear. The germline V gene has CDR1 KGHSH and CDR2 LQKENI. V lost 8 bases and J 1 base, leaving 11 bases between the germline ends. The CDR3 contains 13 residues. The CDR3 sequence is CASQLDGNTEAFF. The CDR3 DNA sequence: TGTGCCAGCCAATTGGACGGGAACACTGAAGCTTTCTTT.

This clone was seen more than once but under ten times. The rearrangement links TRBV5-1 to TRBJ2-3; no clear D gene. Looked up from germline, CDR1 is SGHRS and CDR2 is YFSETQ. V was pared by 1 base and J by 2 bases, with 8 bases between. CDR3 size: 14 residues. CDR3 sequence reads: CASSLKDPTDTQYF. Written as DNA, the CDR3 is TGCGCCAGCAGCTTGAAGGATCCCACAGATACGCAGTATTTT. The entire variable domain, with the rest obtained from reference TRBV5-1 and TRBJ2-3, is as follows: KAGVTQTPRYLIKTRGQQVTLSCSPISGHRSVSWYQQTPGQGLQFLFEYFSETQRNKGNFPGRFSGRQFSNSRSEMNVSTLELGDSALYLCASSLKDPTDTQYFGPGTRLTVL.

This chain joins TRBV28 and TRBJ2-7, with 8 bases fitting TRBD1. The CDR3 spans 14 residues. CDR1 and CDR2 from the germline V gene are MDHEN and SYDVKM. Trimming cost V 6 bases and J 4 bases; bases outside gene matches: 8. CDR3: CASRPGGAEYEQYF. Written as DNA, the CDR3 is TGTGCCAGCAGACCAGGGGGCGCAGAGTACGAGCAGTACTTC. Based on the CDR3 plus reference TRBV28 and TRBJ2-7, the full variable domain is DVKVTQSSRYLVKRTGEKVFLECVQDMDHENMFWYRQDPGLGLRLIYFSYDVKMKEKGDIPEGYSVSREKKERFSLILESASTNQTSMYLCASRPGGAEYEQYFGPGTRLTVT.

Only one count was recorded for this clone. The chain uses TRBV19 and TRBJ2-3, with 12 bases matching TRBD1. Trimming cost V 9 bases and J 7 bases; bases outside gene matches: 5. The CDR3 extends over 13 amino acids. Germline CDR1 LNHDA, CDR2 SQIVND (reference sequence). CDR3 in amino acids: CASGTGGANTQYF. The CDR3, as DNA: TGTGCCAGCGGGACAGGGGGCGCGAATACGCAGTATTTT.

V is TRBV27 and J is TRBJ1-2; D might be TRBD1 (5 bases). Deletions cut 5 bases from V and 5 bases from J, with 12 bases between. The CDR3 is made up of 13 amino acids. In germline, CDR1 is MNHEY, CDR2 SMNVEV (reference sequence). CDR3 residues: CASSPQGFYGYTF. CDR3 nucleotides: TGTGCCAGCAGTCCGCAGGGATTTTATGGCTACACCTTC.